The entry below gives a single T cell receptor (beta chain) sequence along with its context. The antigen is unknown. This record belongs to a study of T cell responses to AZD1222 COVID-19 vaccine. Study as a whole: Second-dose schedules of about 4 or about 12 weeks were combined. Study results and caveats: Along spike, vaccine-associated CD4 TCRs were found throughout, with dominance at 160-218 and 743-854.

Germline values: CDR1 LGHNT, CDR2 FRNRAP. This CDR3 has 12 residues. Trimming left V 2 bases short and J 5 bases short, with 6 bases between. Generated by immunoSEQ multiplex PCR, the TCRdb table keeps only in-frame clones and is missing some. The table lists 100,000 or so clones, 82% of them singletons. This TCR derives from an adult in good health. J is TRBJ1-1 and V is TRBV12-5; D call uncertain. The sequencing used peripheral blood, collected on day 0 of AZD1222 vaccination. The CDR3 here is CASGLRDTEAFF. CDR3 coding DNA: TGTGCTAGTGGTTTGAGAGATACTGAAGCTTTCTTT.